The 19 T cell receptor beta chains presented below share a single source sample, sequenced in a study of control samples from healthy donors and cancer patients. The table came from immunoSEQ multiplex PCR; TCRdb's copy has only in-frame clones and leaves some out. The profile shows fewer than 200,000 clones, 85% to 95% of them singletons. The sequencing sample was made of blood. The receptors here all came from a woman aged 60-70 years in good health.

V is TRBV7-9 and J is TRBJ1-1; D may be TRBD1 (6 bases). The CDR3 contains 14 residues. Germline V gene lookup returns CDR1 SEHNR and CDR2 FQNEAQ (reference sequence). Trimming took 5 bases from V and 6 from J, leaving 16 bases between them. CDR3 residues: CASSHESGAAEAFF. CDR3 nucleotide sequence: TGTGCCAGCAGCCATGAGTCAGGGGCCGCTGAAGCTTTCTTT.

The chain links TRBV23-1 to TRBJ1-2, with D hard to call. TRBV23-1 is flagged as an ORF with uncertain function. CDR3 length equals 14 residues. The V end was cut by 4 bases, the J end by 6 bases, with 15 bases between. The CDR3 sequence: CASSRLLPGNGYTF. Written as DNA, the CDR3 is TGCGCCAGCAGTCGACTCCTCCCCGGGAATGGCTACACCTTC.

This clone occurred once. V gene TRBV5-1 combines with J gene TRBJ2-5; 9 nucleotides match TRBD1. The trim removed 5 bases at V and 5 bases at J, leaving 10 bases unmatched. The CDR3 is 15 residues long. Germline V gene lookup returns CDR1 SGHRS and CDR2 YFSETQ. CDR3 DNA sequence: TGCGCCAGCAGGACACAGGGGGCTATAATTGAGACCCAGTACTTC. Protein: CASRTQGAIIETQYF.

CDR3: CASSGRSSYNSPLHF. CDR3 bases: TGTGCCAGCAGCGGTCGGAGCTCCTATAATTCACCCCTCCACTTT. The chain carries TRBV3-1 (or the pseudogene TRBV3-2) and TRBJ1-6; D remains ambiguous. The CDR3 has 15 amino acids. Germline V lookup: CDR1 LGHDT, CDR2 YNNKEL (reference sequence). V was trimmed by 5 bases and J by 0 bases, leaving 8 bases between them.

This clone was observed a few times. This sequence joins TRBV6-5 and TRBJ1-1, with unresolved D. CDR3 length equals 16 residues. V dropped 0 bases and J dropped 4 bases, with 15 bases sitting between them. Germline V gene data show CDR1 as MNHEY and CDR2 as SVGAGI. As DNA, the CDR3 is TGTGCCAGCAGTTACTCCCGCCTGGGAAGGCGCACTGAAGCTTTCTTT. This sequence encodes CASSYSRLGRRTEAFF.

The chain recombines TRBV28 with TRBJ1-1, with 7 bases identical to TRBD1. This CDR3 is 15 amino acids long. CDR1 is MDHEN and CDR2 is SYDVKM in the germline V gene. V lost 6 bases to trimming and J lost 4 bases; unmatched junction nucleotides: 11. CDR3 loop: CASRGNIRDSTEAFF. The CDR3 DNA is TGTGCCAGCAGAGGTAACATCCGGGACAGCACTGAAGCTTTCTTT.

The chain links TRBV5-1 to TRBJ2-5; D not certain. Germline V gene data show CDR1 as SGHRS and CDR2 as YFSETQ. V gave up 0 bases and J gave up 1 base, with 1 base separating them. This CDR3 is 12 amino acids long. CDR3 coding DNA: TGCGCCAGCAGCTTGGTCCAAGAGACCCAGTACTTC. It translates to CASSLVQETQYF.

This rearrangement joins TRBV27 to TRBJ1-2; perhaps TRBD1 as D (6 bases). Germline V gene lookup returns CDR1 MNHEY and CDR2 SMNVEV (reference sequence). The V end lost 6 bases, the J end lost 7 bases, and 15 bases lay between the germline ends. The CDR3 extends over 13 amino acids. CDR3 bases: TGTGCCAGCAGCCGAGGAGGGGGGGTTGGCTACACCTTC. Translated: CASSRGGGVGYTF.

CDR3 residues: CASSPGTGGGQPQHF. As DNA, the CDR3 is TGTGCCAGCAGCCCCGGGACAGGGGGCGGTCAGCCCCAGCATTTT. The rearrangement uses TRBV5-6 and TRBJ1-5; 12 bases match TRBD1. CDR3 length equals 15 residues. Germline V lookup: CDR1 SGHDT, CDR2 YYEEEE. V gave up 4 bases and J gave up 6 bases; unmatched junction bases: 5. Variable domain in full (rest from reference TRBV5-6 and TRBJ1-5): DAGVTQSPTHLIKTRGQQVTLRCSPKSGHDTVSWYQQALGQGPQFIFQYYEEEERQRGNFPDRFSGHQFPNYSSELNVNALLLGDSALYLCASSPGTGGGQPQHFGDGTRLSIL.

The V gene is TRBV6-1, the J gene TRBJ1-4, with D possibly matching TRBD1 (6 bases). Trimming removed 0 bases at V and 8 bases at J, with 13 bases between. The length of the CDR3 is 15 residues. Germline V gene sequence: CDR1 MNHNS, CDR2 SASEGT. CDR3 coding DNA: TGTGCCAGCAGTGAAGCGCATGTCGGGGGCGAAAAACTGTTTTTT. Translating it yields CASSEAHVGGEKLFF.

The chain employs TRBV29-1 and TRBJ2-1, with a tentative D call TRBD2 (6 bases). This CDR3 contains 15 residues. From germline, CDR1 is SQVTM and CDR2 ANQGSEA. Trimming stripped 0 bases from V and 4 bases from J, with 13 bases between. The CDR3, as DNA: TGCAGCGTTGAAGATCGACGAAGCGGGTACAATGAGCAGTTCTTC. Translating it yields CSVEDRRSGYNEQFF.

This chain connects TRBV19 to TRBJ1-5; D is unclear. Germline lookup yields CDR1 LNHDA and CDR2 SQIVND (reference sequence). Trimming cost V 5 bases and J 10 bases, with 15 bases left between them. This CDR3 region has 13 residues. The CDR3 protein is CASSSADQTPQHF. The CDR3 nucleotides read TGTGCCAGTAGTTCGGCAGATCAGACACCCCAGCATTTT.

This clone was counted once. V usage is TRBV10-3 and J usage is TRBJ1-3; 8 bases map to TRBD1. The V segment lost 4 bases and the J segment 0 bases; nucleotides outside the gene matches: 5. Germline CDR1 reads ENHRY; CDR2 reads SYGVKD. The CDR3 has 16 residues. CDR3 residues: CAISVGQGGSGNTIYF. Here the CDR3 DNA reads TGTGCCATCAGTGTTGGACAGGGAGGCTCTGGAAACACCATATATTTT.

The chain recombines TRBV27 with TRBJ2-2; 8 bases align to TRBD1. Germline V gives CDR1 MNHEY, CDR2 SMNVEV (reference sequence). The length of the CDR3 is 16 residues. With 0 bases clipped from V and 7 bases from J, the junction kept 7 bases outside the gene matches. The CDR3, as DNA: TGTGCCAGCAGTTTATCCCTTGGACAGGGTATCGGGGAGCTGTTTTTT. Its protein product is CASSLSLGQGIGELFF.

This rearrangement joins TRBV6-5 to TRBJ2-1; tentative D call: TRBD1 (5 bases). Germline V gives CDR1 MNHEY, CDR2 SVGAGI. The V and J ends lost 6 bases and 4 bases respectively, with 10 bases between them. CDR3 length: 13 residues. CDR3 sequence: CASSQGLYNEQFF. DNA of the CDR3: TGTGCCAGCAGCCAGGGCCTGTACAATGAGCAGTTCTTC.

The V gene is TRBV5-1, the J gene TRBJ2-3; D possibly corresponds to TRBD1 (6 bases). V lost 4 bases and J 0 bases, leaving 18 bases between the germline ends. Germline loops: CDR1 SGHRS, CDR2 YFSETQ. The length of the CDR3 is 17 residues. CDR3 sequence: CASSPVGAGSSTDTQYF. The CDR3 region has the DNA TGCGCCAGCAGCCCTGTGGGGGCAGGGAGTAGCACAGATACGCAGTATTTT.

This chain links TRBV23-1 with TRBJ2-1, with 7 bases aligning to TRBD2. TRBV23-1 has ORF status, its function being uncertain. The CDR3 covers 17 residues. The ends lost 2 bases at V and 4 bases at J; junction bases unmatched: 11. CDR3 region: CASSQPYSRGGYNEQFF. The CDR3 bases are TGCGCCAGCAGTCAACCCTACTCGCGCGGGGGATACAATGAGCAGTTCTTC.

The V call is TRBV28, the J call TRBJ1-4; D gene unclear. Germline CDR1 and CDR2: MDHEN and SYDVKM. V lost 4 bases and J lost 5, with 5 bases in between. This CDR3 comprises 12 residues. The CDR3 DNA is TGTGCCAGCAGTTCGTGGAATGAAAAACTGTTTTTT. Residues: CASSSWNEKLFF. Drawing the rest from reference TRBV28 and TRBJ1-4, the complete variable domain is DVKVTQSSRYLVKRTGEKVFLECVQDMDHENMFWYRQDPGLGLRLIYFSYDVKMKEKGDIPEGYSVSREKKERFSLILESASTNQTSMYLCASSSWNEKLFFGSGTQLSVL.

V is TRBV28 and J is TRBJ2-7; 9 bases match TRBD2. V lost 2 bases to trimming and J lost 1 base; unmatched junction nucleotides: 3. Germline assignment: CDR1 MDHEN and CDR2 SYDVKM. The CDR3 is 15 residues long. The CDR3: CASSLGSGGSYEQYF. In DNA form, the CDR3 reads TGTGCCAGCAGTTTAGGTAGCGGGGGATCCTACGAGCAGTACTTC.